This is a list of T cell receptor beta chains from one sample in a study of a mutant IDH1 vaccine in newly diagnosed glioma. Their specific antigens are unknown. TCRdb keeps only in-frame clones here, not all; method: immunoSEQ multiplex PCR. The data show 90,000 to 100,000 clones, nearly 90% seen once. The sequencing used PBMCs, collected from a glioma patient whose treatment included an IDH1 peptide vaccine. The receptor source for this set is a woman in her forties or fifties with glioma. CDR3s include the opening cysteine and the closing phenylalanine or tryptophan. Fields, in order: D gene, CDR3 length, clone size, V gene, J gene, CDR3 protein, CDR3 DNA. A D gene is named only where the DNA matches it firmly. Some rows have no size entry. The others give once, few or many, or a class for an expanded clone.

d_call: NA; cdr3_length: 16; clone_size: NA; v_call: TRBV5-4; j_call: TRBJ1-6; cdr3_aa: CASSLAGGTYNSPLHF; cdr3_nt: TGTGCCAGCAGCTTGGCTGGGGGAACCTATAATTCACCCCTCCACTTT
d_call: NA; cdr3_length: 13; clone_size: few; v_call: TRBV11-3; j_call: TRBJ1-1; cdr3_aa: CASSLGKNTEAFF; cdr3_nt: TGTGCCAGCAGCTTAGGAAAGAACACTGAAGCTTTCTTT
d_call: NA; cdr3_length: 15; clone_size: NA; v_call: TRBV25-1; j_call: TRBJ2-2; cdr3_aa: CASSEPYPLTGELFF; cdr3_nt: TGTGCCAGCAGTGAGCCTTATCCGCTTACCGGGGAGCTGTTTTTT
d_call: TRBD1; cdr3_length: 17; clone_size: NA; v_call: TRBV10-3; j_call: TRBJ1-1; cdr3_aa: CAIRKRQGLGKNTEAFF; cdr3_nt: TGTGCCATCAGAAAAAGACAGGGCTTGGGGAAGAACACTGAAGCTTTCTTT
d_call: NA; cdr3_length: 14; clone_size: NA; v_call: TRBV28; j_call: TRBJ2-5; cdr3_aa: CASSLPTPGETQYF; cdr3_nt: TGTGCCAGCAGTTTACCCACACCGGGGGAGACCCAGTACTTC
d_call: NA; cdr3_length: 15; clone_size: NA; v_call: TRBV13; j_call: TRBJ1-2; cdr3_aa: CASSLSRGQGGGYTF; cdr3_nt: TGTGCCAGCAGCTTAAGCAGAGGGCAGGGAGGTGGCTACACCTTC
d_call: TRBD2; cdr3_length: 16; clone_size: NA; v_call: TRBV30; j_call: TRBJ2-5; cdr3_aa: CAWSVRALAGQETQYF; cdr3_nt: TGTGCCTGGAGTGTACGCGCCTTAGCGGGGCAAGAGACCCAGTACTTC
d_call: TRBD1; cdr3_length: 13; clone_size: NA; v_call: TRBV28; j_call: TRBJ2-7; cdr3_aa: CASTGTAPYEQYF; cdr3_nt: TGTGCCAGCACCGGGACAGCGCCCTACGAGCAGTACTTC
d_call: TRBD2; cdr3_length: 16; clone_size: NA; v_call: TRBV7-7; j_call: TRBJ2-1; cdr3_aa: CASSLALASGYNEQFF; cdr3_nt: TGTGCTAGCAGCTTAGCGTTGGCTAGCGGGTACAATGAGCAGTTCTTC
d_call: TRBD2; cdr3_length: 15; clone_size: NA; v_call: TRBV19; j_call: TRBJ2-5; cdr3_aa: CASSQGTAGVETQYF; cdr3_nt: TGTGCCAGTAGCCAGGGTACAGCGGGAGTAGAGACCCAGTACTTC
d_call: TRBD2; cdr3_length: 15; clone_size: NA; v_call: TRBV19; j_call: TRBJ2-7; cdr3_aa: CASSMTSGTSYEQYF; cdr3_nt: TGTGCCAGTAGTATGACTAGCGGGACCTCCTACGAGCAGTACTTC
d_call: NA; cdr3_length: 12; clone_size: NA; v_call: TRBV5-1; j_call: TRBJ2-7; cdr3_aa: CASSWDRTGQYF; cdr3_nt: TGCGCCAGCAGCTGGGACCGCACGGGGCAGTACTTC
d_call: NA; cdr3_length: 13; clone_size: NA; v_call: TRBV9; j_call: TRBJ2-1; cdr3_aa: CASSVQGEDEQFF; cdr3_nt: TGTGCCAGCAGCGTACAGGGGGAGGATGAGCAGTTCTTC
d_call: NA; cdr3_length: 13; clone_size: once; v_call: TRBV30; j_call: TRBJ1-1; cdr3_aa: CAWSVLGGTEAFF; cdr3_nt: TGTGCCTGGAGTGTATTGGGGGGCACTGAAGCTTTCTTT
d_call: NA; cdr3_length: 13; clone_size: NA; v_call: TRBV6-5; j_call: TRBJ2-5; cdr3_aa: CASSYMGEETQYF; cdr3_nt: TGTGCCAGCAGTTACATGGGGGAAGAGACCCAGTACTTC
d_call: NA; cdr3_length: 11; clone_size: NA; v_call: TRBV2; j_call: TRBJ2-7; cdr3_aa: CASSETGGQYF; cdr3_nt: TGTGCCAGCAGTGAAACCGGGGGGCAGTACTTC
d_call: TRBD2; cdr3_length: 16; clone_size: NA; v_call: TRBV5-1; j_call: TRBJ2-3; cdr3_aa: CASSSGLVTGTDTQYF; cdr3_nt: TGCGCCAGCAGCTCGGGACTAGTTACCGGCACAGATACGCAGTATTTT
d_call: NA; cdr3_length: 14; clone_size: NA; v_call: TRBV18; j_call: TRBJ1-2; cdr3_aa: CASSPYNREYGYTF; cdr3_nt: TGTGCCAGCTCACCATATAACAGGGAGTATGGCTACACCTTC
d_call: NA; cdr3_length: 15; clone_size: once; v_call: TRBV4-1; j_call: TRBJ2-5; cdr3_aa: CASSFRRGQQETQYF; cdr3_nt: TGCGCCAGCAGCTTTCGGCGGGGGCAACAAGAGACCCAGTACTTC
d_call: NA; cdr3_length: 16; clone_size: NA; v_call: TRBV18; j_call: TRBJ2-2; cdr3_aa: CASSPNTGTNTGELFF; cdr3_nt: TGTGCCAGCTCACCAAATACAGGGACCAACACCGGGGAGCTGTTTTTT
d_call: NA; cdr3_length: 17; clone_size: NA; v_call: TRBV5-4; j_call: TRBJ1-4; cdr3_aa: CASSSGENPATNEKLFF; cdr3_nt: TGTGCCAGCAGCTCGGGGGAGAATCCTGCAACTAATGAAAAACTGTTTTTT
d_call: NA; cdr3_length: 15; clone_size: NA; v_call: TRBV4-1; j_call: TRBJ1-2; cdr3_aa: CASSQTTTLTHGYTF; cdr3_nt: TGCGCCAGCAGCCAAACGACCACTTTGACCCATGGCTACACCTTC
d_call: NA; cdr3_length: 16; clone_size: NA; v_call: TRBV2; j_call: TRBJ2-3; cdr3_aa: CASRSGGGGGTDTQYF; cdr3_nt: TGTGCCAGCAGGTCCGGTGGGGGTGGTGGCACAGATACGCAGTATTTT
d_call: TRBD1; cdr3_length: 18; clone_size: NA; v_call: TRBV7-2; j_call: TRBJ1-6; cdr3_aa: CASSATGTGSSYNSPLHF; cdr3_nt: TGTGCCAGCAGCGCAACCGGGACAGGGAGCTCCTATAATTCACCCCTCCACTTT
d_call: NA; cdr3_length: 14; clone_size: NA; v_call: TRBV11-2; j_call: TRBJ1-1; cdr3_aa: CASSPERLYTEAFF; cdr3_nt: TGTGCCAGCAGCCCCGAGCGCCTTTACACTGAAGCTTTCTTT
d_call: NA; cdr3_length: 13; clone_size: once; v_call: TRBV28; j_call: TRBJ2-7; cdr3_aa: CASSLDGSYEQYF; cdr3_nt: TGTGCCAGCAGTTTAGACGGATCCTACGAGCAGTACTTC
d_call: NA; cdr3_length: 16; clone_size: NA; v_call: TRBV7-2; j_call: TRBJ2-7; cdr3_aa: CASSLGWVGEPYEQYF; cdr3_nt: TGTGCCAGCAGCCTCGGGTGGGTGGGGGAGCCTTACGAGCAGTACTTC
d_call: NA; cdr3_length: 16; clone_size: NA; v_call: TRBV7-6; j_call: TRBJ2-7; cdr3_aa: CASSLADTRLAYEQYF; cdr3_nt: TGTGCCAGCAGCTTAGCCGACACCCGACTAGCCTACGAGCAGTACTTC
d_call: TRBD1; cdr3_length: 14; clone_size: NA; v_call: TRBV5-8; j_call: TRBJ1-4; cdr3_aa: CASSRTGFEEKLFF; cdr3_nt: TGTGCCAGCAGCAGGACAGGGTTTGAAGAAAAACTGTTTTTT
d_call: TRBD2; cdr3_length: 15; clone_size: NA; v_call: TRBV11-2; j_call: TRBJ2-3; cdr3_aa: CASSSSGMGTDTQYF; cdr3_nt: TGTGCCAGCAGTTCTAGCGGGATGGGCACAGATACGCAGTATTTT
d_call: TRBD2; cdr3_length: 16; clone_size: NA; v_call: TRBV11-2; j_call: TRBJ2-5; cdr3_aa: CASSLVASGGTETQYF; cdr3_nt: TGTGCCAGCAGCTTAGTTGCTAGCGGGGGTACAGAGACCCAGTACTTC
d_call: NA; cdr3_length: 15; clone_size: NA; v_call: TRBV18; j_call: TRBJ2-1; cdr3_aa: CASSPLARGDNEQFF; cdr3_nt: TGTGCCAGCTCACCATTGGCTAGAGGAGACAATGAGCAGTTCTTC
d_call: TRBD1; cdr3_length: 15; clone_size: NA; v_call: TRBV30; j_call: TRBJ2-1; cdr3_aa: CAQDQGQISYNEQFF; cdr3_nt: TGTGCCCAAGATCAGGGACAGATCTCCTACAATGAGCAGTTCTTC
d_call: TRBD1; cdr3_length: 14; clone_size: NA; v_call: TRBV7-9; j_call: TRBJ2-7; cdr3_aa: CASSWGTGDYEQYF; cdr3_nt: TGTGCCAGCAGCTGGGGGACAGGGGACTACGAGCAGTACTTC
d_call: NA; cdr3_length: 13; clone_size: NA; v_call: TRBV6-5; j_call: TRBJ1-2; cdr3_aa: CASAEGSVDGYTF; cdr3_nt: TGTGCCAGCGCGGAGGGGTCGGTGGATGGCTACACCTTC
d_call: TRBD1; cdr3_length: 16; clone_size: NA; v_call: TRBV10-3; j_call: TRBJ1-2; cdr3_aa: CAISESARQGNYGYTF; cdr3_nt: TGTGCCATCAGTGAGTCGGCGCGACAGGGGAACTATGGCTACACCTTC
d_call: NA; cdr3_length: 13; clone_size: NA; v_call: TRBV27; j_call: TRBJ1-2; cdr3_aa: CASSLTGNYGYTF; cdr3_nt: TGTGCCAGCAGTTTAACTGGGAACTATGGCTACACCTTC
d_call: NA; cdr3_length: 17; clone_size: NA; v_call: TRBV13; j_call: TRBJ1-3; cdr3_aa: CASSLTTVSFSGNTIYF; cdr3_nt: TGTGCCAGCAGCTTGACGACAGTATCTTTCTCTGGAAACACCATATATTTT
d_call: NA; cdr3_length: 13; clone_size: once; v_call: TRBV27; j_call: TRBJ2-7; cdr3_aa: CASSYHGSYEQYF; cdr3_nt: TGTGCCAGCAGTTACCACGGATCCTACGAGCAGTACTTC
d_call: NA; cdr3_length: 13; clone_size: NA; v_call: TRBV30; j_call: TRBJ1-2; cdr3_aa: CAWSPDRPHGYTF; cdr3_nt: TGTGCCTGGAGTCCCGACAGACCGCATGGCTACACCTTC
d_call: TRBD1; cdr3_length: 12; clone_size: NA; v_call: TRBV9; j_call: TRBJ1-2; cdr3_aa: CASKGRGYGYTF; cdr3_nt: TGTGCCAGCAAGGGCAGGGGGTATGGCTACACCTTC
d_call: TRBD1; cdr3_length: 16; clone_size: NA; v_call: TRBV10-3; j_call: TRBJ1-5; cdr3_aa: CAISDFHTGGNQPQHF; cdr3_nt: TGTGCCATCAGTGACTTCCACACAGGGGGCAACCAGCCCCAGCATTTT
d_call: TRBD2; cdr3_length: 14; clone_size: NA; v_call: TRBV6-1; j_call: TRBJ2-1; cdr3_aa: CASRAGTSGFEQFF; cdr3_nt: TGTGCCAGCAGGGCCGGGACTAGCGGGTTCGAGCAGTTCTTC
d_call: NA; cdr3_length: 17; clone_size: NA; v_call: TRBV7-3; j_call: TRBJ2-3; cdr3_aa: CASSLGQGISSTDTQYF; cdr3_nt: TGTGCCAGCAGCTTAGGGCAGGGGATATCTAGCACAGATACGCAGTATTTT
d_call: TRBD1; cdr3_length: 15; clone_size: few; v_call: TRBV19; j_call: TRBJ2-7; cdr3_aa: CASSPVDRDSYEQYF; cdr3_nt: TGTGCCAGTAGTCCTGTGGACAGGGATTCCTACGAGCAGTACTTC
d_call: TRBD1; cdr3_length: 15; clone_size: NA; v_call: TRBV23-1; j_call: TRBJ2-7; cdr3_aa: CASSLGTGGPYEQYF; cdr3_nt: TGCGCCAGCAGTCTAGGGACAGGGGGTCCCTACGAGCAGTACTTC
d_call: NA; cdr3_length: 16; clone_size: NA; v_call: TRBV5-4; j_call: TRBJ2-3; cdr3_aa: CASSSSGAGGTDTQYF; cdr3_nt: TGTGCCAGCAGCTCATCAGGGGCCGGGGGAACAGATACGCAGTATTTT
d_call: NA; cdr3_length: 15; clone_size: NA; v_call: TRBV14; j_call: TRBJ2-3; cdr3_aa: CASSQDSGFSDTQYF; cdr3_nt: TGTGCCAGCAGCCAAGATTCGGGTTTCTCAGATACGCAGTATTTT
d_call: NA; cdr3_length: 11; clone_size: NA; v_call: TRBV7-9; j_call: TRBJ2-5; cdr3_aa: CASSSQETQYF; cdr3_nt: TGTGCCAGCAGCTCGCAAGAGACCCAGTACTTC
d_call: NA; cdr3_length: 17; clone_size: NA; v_call: TRBV5-5; j_call: TRBJ1-5; cdr3_aa: CASSPGSLAGFNQPQHF; cdr3_nt: TGTGCCAGCAGCCCTGGATCCCTGGCGGGCTTCAATCAGCCCCAGCATTTT
d_call: NA; cdr3_length: 12; clone_size: NA; v_call: TRBV4-1; j_call: TRBJ2-1; cdr3_aa: CASSHVDYEQFF; cdr3_nt: TGCGCCAGCAGCCATGTAGACTATGAGCAGTTCTTC